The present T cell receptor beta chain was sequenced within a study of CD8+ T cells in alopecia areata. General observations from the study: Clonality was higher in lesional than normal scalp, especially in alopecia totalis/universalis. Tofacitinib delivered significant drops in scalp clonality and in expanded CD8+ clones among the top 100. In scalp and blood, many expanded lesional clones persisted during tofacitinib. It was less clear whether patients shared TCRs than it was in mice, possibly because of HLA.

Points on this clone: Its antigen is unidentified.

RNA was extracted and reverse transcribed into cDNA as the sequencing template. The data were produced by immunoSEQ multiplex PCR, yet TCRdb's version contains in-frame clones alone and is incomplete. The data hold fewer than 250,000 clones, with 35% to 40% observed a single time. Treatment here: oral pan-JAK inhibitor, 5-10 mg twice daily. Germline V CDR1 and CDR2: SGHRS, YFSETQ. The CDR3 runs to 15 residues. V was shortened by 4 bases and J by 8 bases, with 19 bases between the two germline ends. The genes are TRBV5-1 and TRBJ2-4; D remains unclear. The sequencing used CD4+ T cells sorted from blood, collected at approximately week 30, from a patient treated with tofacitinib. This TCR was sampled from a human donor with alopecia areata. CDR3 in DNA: TGCGCCAGCAGCACAGCCCCGGTAGGCGGAGACATTCAGTACTTC. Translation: CASSTAPVGGDIQYF.